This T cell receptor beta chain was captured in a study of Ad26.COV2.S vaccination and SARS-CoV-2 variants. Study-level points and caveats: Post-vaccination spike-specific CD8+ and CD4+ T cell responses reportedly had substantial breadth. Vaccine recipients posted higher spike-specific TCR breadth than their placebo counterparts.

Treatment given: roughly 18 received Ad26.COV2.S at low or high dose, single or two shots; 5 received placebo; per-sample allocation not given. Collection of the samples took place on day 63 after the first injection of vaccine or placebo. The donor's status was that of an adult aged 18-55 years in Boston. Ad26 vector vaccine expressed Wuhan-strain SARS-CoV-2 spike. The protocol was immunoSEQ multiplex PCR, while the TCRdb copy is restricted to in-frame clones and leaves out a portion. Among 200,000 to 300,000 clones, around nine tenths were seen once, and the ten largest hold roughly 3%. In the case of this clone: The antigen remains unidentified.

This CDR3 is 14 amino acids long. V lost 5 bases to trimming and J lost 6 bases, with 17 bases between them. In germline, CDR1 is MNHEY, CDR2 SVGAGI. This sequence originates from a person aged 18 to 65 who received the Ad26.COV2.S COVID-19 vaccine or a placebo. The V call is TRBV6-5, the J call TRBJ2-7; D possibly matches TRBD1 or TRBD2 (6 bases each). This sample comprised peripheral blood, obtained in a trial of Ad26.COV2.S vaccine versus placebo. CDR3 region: CASSKSGGQGEQYF. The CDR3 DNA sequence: TGTGCCAGCAGTAAATCCGGGGGACAAGGCGAGCAGTACTTC.